This T cell receptor beta chain is drawn from a study of response to subunit inactivated influenza vaccine. Points from the study as a whole: Each seasonal flu vaccination may recruit only limited new T cells, authors suggested.

MiXCR was run by TCRdb on the RT-PCR reads, yielding one entry per CDR3 protein. Here the sample spans about 780,000 distinct CDR3 sequences, 18% being singletons. A remark on this clonotype: Its antigen is not identified.

V shed 1 base and J shed 5 bases, with 9 bases lying between them. The CDR3 totals 13 residues. Germline CDR1 is SGHRS and CDR2 is YFSETQ. The receptor was isolated from a man aged 50 to 60 who received an inactivated influenza vaccine. Sequenced material: PBMCs from blood, taken more than 4 days after vaccination. This rearrangement joins TRBV5-1 to TRBJ1-1; D call uncertain. CDR3 loop: CASSLYGVTEAFF. CDR3 DNA sequence: TGCGCCAGCAGCTTGTATGGGGTGACTGAAGCTTTCTTT.